The 23 T cell receptor beta chains below were found in one sample sequenced in a study of cytomegalovirus exposure and HLA in healthy donors. The PCR employed 60 Vbeta primers together with 13 Jbeta primers. Produced via immunoSEQ multiplex PCR; TCRdb's table is partial and in-frame only. Of fewer than 100,000 clones listed, about 70% are singletons. Sequencing was performed on PBMCs. The receptors were gathered from a female donor in good health and CMV-seronegative.

This chain connects TRBV5-4 to TRBJ2-7, with 7 bases fitting TRBD1. V trimming: 3 bases; J trimming: 5 bases; junction bases outside the gene matches: 2. Germline lookup yields CDR1 SGHNT and CDR2 YYREEE (reference sequence). This CDR3 has 12 amino acids. The DNA of the CDR3 is TGTGCCAGCAGCTCCGACAGGGACGAGCAGTACTTC. Amino acids: CASSSDRDEQYF. The full variable domain, its missing parts supplied by reference TRBV5-4 and TRBJ2-7, is ETGVTQSPTHLIKTRGQQVTLRCSSQSGHNTVSWYQQALGQGPQFIFQYYREEENGRGNFPPRFSGLQFPNYSSELNVNALELDDSALYLCASSSDRDEQYFGPGTRLTVT.

Worth noting for this clone: One end of the junction varies from germline; a read error may be responsible. The chain carries TRBV7-9 and TRBJ2-4; possible D gene TRBD2, 6 bases. Germline CDR1 is SEHNR and CDR2 is FQNEAQ (reference sequence). The CDR3 sequence is 15 residues long. The CDR3 spells CAGSLVGGTRNIQYF. The CDR3 DNA sequence: TGTGCCGGCAGCTTAGTGGGGGGAACTCGGAACATTCAGTACTTC.

Here the CDR3 reads CASSTGGNYGYTF. CDR3 bases: TGTGCCAGCAGCACTGGGGGCAACTATGGCTACACCTTC. The J gene is TRBJ1-2, the V gene TRBV7-2; tentatively, D is TRBD1 (6 bases). Germline loops: CDR1 SGHTA, CDR2 FQGNSA. CDR3 length: 13 amino acids. Trimming cost V 5 bases and J 2 bases, with 9 bases left between them. The full variable domain, completed using reference TRBV7-2 and TRBJ1-2, is GAGVSQSPSNKVTEKGKDVELRCDPISGHTALYWYRQSLGQGLEFLIYFQGNSAPDKSGLPSDRFSAERTGGSVSTLTIQRTQQEDSAVYLCASSTGGNYGYTFGSGTRLTVV.

The chain joins TRBV9 to TRBJ1-2; TRBD1 agrees at 9 bases. V gave up 3 bases and J gave up 4 bases; unmatched junction bases: 7. The CDR3 contains 15 residues. Germline V gene sequence: CDR1 SGDLS, CDR2 YYNGEE. The CDR3 nucleotides are TGTGCCAGCAGCGACGGGACAGGGCAGATCTATGGCTACACCTTC. This encodes CASSDGTGQIYGYTF.

This clone was seen a few times. This rearrangement joins TRBV7-6 to TRBJ2-1, with 12 bases aligning to TRBD2. Germline trimming cut 0 bases from V and 9 bases from J; bases unmatched to any gene: 12. CDR3 length equals 18 residues. The V gene's germline CDR1 is SGHVS and CDR2 FNYEAQ. For the CDR3, the DNA is TGTGCCAGCAGCTTAGCTTTAAGACTAGCGGGGGCAGGAGGTGAGCAGTTCTTC. It codes for CASSLALRLAGAGGEQFF.

Only one count was recorded for this clone. This rearrangement joins TRBV11-2 to TRBJ2-7, with a weak D call TRBD2 (7 bases). V dropped 0 bases and J dropped 4 bases, with 13 bases sitting between them. The length of the CDR3 is 15 residues. Germline assignment: CDR1 SGHAT and CDR2 FQNNGV. The CDR3 DNA sequence: TGTGCCAGCAGCTTAGAGGCCGGGGGGCAGTACGAGCAGTACTTC. It yields the protein CASSLEAGGQYEQYF.

This clone was found a few times. The rearrangement joins TRBV28 to TRBJ1-5; maybe TRBD1 (5 bases). This CDR3 comprises 14 residues. V was trimmed by 6 bases and J by 1 base, leaving 10 bases between them. Looked up from germline, CDR1 is MDHEN and CDR2 is SYDVKM. CDR3 in DNA: TGTGCCAGCAGGCAGGGTGGCAGCAATCAGCCCCAGCATTTT. Translated: CASRQGGSNQPQHF.

The J gene is TRBJ2-7, the V gene TRBV28; D may be TRBD2 (5 bases). V gave up 2 bases and J gave up 2 bases, with 10 bases separating them. CDR3 size: 14 residues. Germline V lookup: CDR1 MDHEN, CDR2 SYDVKM. The CDR3 loop reads CASSLPGITYEQYF. CDR3 coding DNA: TGTGCCAGCAGTTTACCCGGGATCACCTACGAGCAGTACTTC.

This clone was seen just once. The V call is TRBV28, the J call TRBJ1-2; the D gene is possibly TRBD1 (6 bases). The CDR3 is 11 residues long. Trimming cost V 9 bases and J 3 bases, with 8 bases left between them. Looked up from germline, CDR1 is MDHEN and CDR2 is SYDVKM. The CDR3 loop is CASYRDYGYTF. Written as DNA, the CDR3 is TGTGCCAGTTACAGGGACTATGGCTACACCTTC.

This clone was seen once. The gene calls are TRBV7-9 and TRBJ2-1, with 9 nucleotides matching TRBD2. Germline assignment: CDR1 SEHNR and CDR2 FQNEAQ (reference sequence). V was clipped by 1 base and J by 6 bases; unmatched bases: 4. The CDR3 spans 15 residues. The CDR3 DNA follows: TGTGCCAGCAGCTTAGGGCCAGCGGGGGGCAATGAGCAGTTCTTC. Translation gives CASSLGPAGGNEQFF.

This clone was counted a single time. V usage is TRBV15 and J usage is TRBJ2-1; possible D gene TRBD1, 6 bases. This CDR3 is 15 amino acids long. V was shortened by 4 bases and J by 5 bases, with 15 bases between the two germline ends. CDR1 LNHNV and CDR2 YYDKDF come from the germline V gene (reference sequence). The CDR3 DNA is TGTGCCACCAGCATGGACAGCCGAGGAGACAATGAGCAGTTCTTC. Translating it yields CATSMDSRGDNEQFF.

V gene TRBV6-4 combines with J gene TRBJ2-2; D is perhaps TRBD2 (5 bases). CDR3 length: 15 amino acids. Germline CDR1 reads MRHNA; CDR2 reads SNTAGT. The ends were cut back, 2 bases at V and 5 bases at J, with 12 bases in the middle. CDR3 nucleotides: TGTGCCAGCAGTGACACGGCTGGCGGGACCGGGGAGCTGTTTTTT. Translating it yields CASSDTAGGTGELFF.

The rearrangement uses TRBV10-3 and TRBJ1-2, with D hard to call. The CDR3 covers 15 residues. Germline V lookup: CDR1 ENHRY, CDR2 SYGVKD. V was clipped by 0 bases and J by 2 bases, with 10 bases between them. In DNA form, the CDR3 reads TGTGCCATCAGTGAGTCGTCGGCAGGAAACTATGGCTACACCTTC. It is translated as CAISESSAGNYGYTF.

The chain uses TRBV7-2 and TRBJ1-2; D is possibly TRBD1 (5 bases). CDR3 length: 14 residues. V gave up 6 bases and J gave up 3 bases, with 14 bases separating them. Germline V lookup: CDR1 SGHTA, CDR2 FQGNSA. The CDR3, as DNA: TGTGCCAGCAGTGGGGGGGTGCGATACTATGGCTACACCTTC. Its translation is CASSGGVRYYGYTF.

This clone appeared a few times. The CDR3 loop is CAWAGLAGITANTGELFF. The CDR3 DNA follows: TGTGCCTGGGCAGGACTAGCGGGGATAACCGCGAACACCGGGGAGCTGTTTTTT. V is TRBV30 and J is TRBJ2-2; the match to TRBD2 covers 12 bases. CDR3 length: 18 amino acids. The trim removed 5 bases at V and 0 bases at J, leaving 10 bases unmatched. Germline CDR1 is GTSNPN and CDR2 is SVGIG (reference sequence).

This clone turned up a few times. The chain links TRBV27 to TRBJ2-1; 8 nucleotides agree with TRBD2. The CDR3 has 15 amino acids. Germline trimming cut 5 bases from V and 2 bases from J; bases unmatched to any gene: 5. The germline gives CDR1 MNHEY, CDR2 SMNVEV (reference sequence). CDR3 residues: CASSPGTSPYNEQFF. CDR3 sequence (DNA): TGTGCCAGCAGTCCCGGGACTAGTCCCTACAATGAGCAGTTCTTC.

This chain links TRBV13 with TRBJ1-1; D possibly corresponds to TRBD1 (5 bases). Deletions cut 0 bases from V and 6 bases from J, with 11 bases between. CDR3 size: 14 residues. Germline assignment: CDR1 PRHDT and CDR2 FYEKMQ (reference sequence). This CDR3 is CASSLGPGGSEAFF. In nucleotides, the CDR3 is TGTGCCAGCAGCTTAGGCCCGGGGGGGTCTGAAGCTTTCTTT.

This clone was recorded once. The chain carries TRBV7-9 and TRBJ2-7; tentatively, D is TRBD2 (5 bases). V was trimmed by 5 bases and J by 7 bases, leaving 9 bases between them. This CDR3 comprises 11 residues. Per the germline V gene, CDR1 is SEHNR and CDR2 is FQNEAQ (reference sequence). In DNA, the CDR3 is TGTGCCAGCAGCCGAGCGGAAGAGCAGTACTTC. It translates to CASSRAEEQYF.

This clone appeared a single time. The chain couples TRBV9 to TRBJ2-7, with 7 bases fitting TRBD1. CDR3 length equals 16 residues. The junction had 7 bases not matched to a gene; V was cut back by 0 bases and J by 1 base. Germline CDR1 and CDR2: SGDLS and YYNGEE. CDR3 bases: TGTGCCAGCAGCGTAGATGACAGGGTAAGATCCTACGAGCAGTACTTC. This translates into CASSVDDRVRSYEQYF.

V is TRBV4-1 and J is TRBJ1-2; D gene uncertain. Germline V gene data show CDR1 as MGHRA and CDR2 as YSYEKL. CDR3 length: 17 amino acids. V was trimmed by 1 base and J by 4 bases, leaving 19 bases between them. The DNA of the CDR3 is TGCGCCAGCAGCCAAGGGAAGAGCGGAGTCGGTGGCTATGGCTACACCTTC. Encoded protein: CASSQGKSGVGGYGYTF.

This clone is termed medium-sized. V and J are TRBV6-1 and TRBJ2-3; 9 bases agree with TRBD2. CDR1 and CDR2 from the germline V gene are MNHNS and SASEGT. After removal of 0 bases from V and 3 bases from J, the junction contained 7 bases not matched to a gene. This CDR3 is 17 amino acids long. The CDR3 loop is CASSEAISGGETDTQYF. The CDR3 region has the DNA TGTGCCAGCAGTGAAGCCATTAGCGGGGGAGAAACAGATACGCAGTATTTT.

The chain employs TRBV9 and TRBJ2-7, with 9 bases lining up with TRBD1. Per germline, CDR1 SGDLS and CDR2 YYNGEE. CDR3 length equals 18 residues. V was clipped by 0 bases and J by 4 bases; unmatched bases: 14. The chain's CDR3 is CASSVGILGTGLPYEQYF. DNA for the CDR3: TGTGCCAGCAGCGTAGGGATTCTGGGGACAGGGTTACCTTACGAGCAGTACTTC.

This clone was found once. The rearrangement links TRBV10-3 to TRBJ2-6; 13 nucleotides match TRBD2. Trimming removed 3 bases from V and 4 bases from J; junction bases left unmatched: 6. The CDR3 is made up of 18 amino acids. Looked up from germline, CDR1 is ENHRY and CDR2 is SYGVKD. CDR3 nucleotide sequence: TGTGCCATCAGTGACTCGGGACTAGCGGGGTCCGGGGCCAACGTCCTGACTTTC. It codes for CAISDSGLAGSGANVLTF.